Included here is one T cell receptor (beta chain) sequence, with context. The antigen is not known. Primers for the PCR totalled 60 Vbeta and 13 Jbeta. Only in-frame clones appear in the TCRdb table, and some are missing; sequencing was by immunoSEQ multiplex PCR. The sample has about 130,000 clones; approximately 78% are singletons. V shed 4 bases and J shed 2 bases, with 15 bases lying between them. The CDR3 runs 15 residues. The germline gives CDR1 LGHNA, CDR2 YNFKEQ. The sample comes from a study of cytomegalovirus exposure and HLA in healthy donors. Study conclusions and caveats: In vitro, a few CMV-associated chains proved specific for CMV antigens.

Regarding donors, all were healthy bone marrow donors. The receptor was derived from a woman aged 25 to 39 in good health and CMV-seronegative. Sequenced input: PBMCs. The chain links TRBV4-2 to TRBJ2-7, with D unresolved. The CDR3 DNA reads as TGTGCCAGCAGCCGTTCCGGGTCCGACCCCTACGAGCAGTACTTC. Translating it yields CASSRSGSDPYEQYF.